This T cell receptor (beta chain) comes out of a study of T-cell reconstitution after alpha-beta-depleted transplantation in children. Whole-study results and caveats: Once a year had passed after transplant, T-cell counts and diversity came mostly from newly produced T cells. The origin of alpha-beta T cells about two months after transplant was reportedly several hundred expanded graft clones. Some patients' high day-60 TCRbeta diversity was traced to surviving recipient T cells and thymic progenitors.

On this clonotype itself: The antigen is not known.

Unique molecular identifiers were built into the TCRbeta library. TCRdb reanalysed the PCR reads using MiXCR and keeps one entry per CDR3 protein. The sample has hundreds of thousands of distinct CDR3 sequences; under 20% are singletons. Trimming at V came to 6 bases and at J to 3 bases, leaving 9 bases not matched to a gene. The CDR3 is 15 amino acids. The sequence derives from a boy younger than two who had a stem cell transplant for Wiskott-Aldrich syndrome, so the T cells may come from the graft donor. Sequences were derived from PBMCs, mostly from graft donor cells, sampled 360 days after TCRalphabeta/CD19-depleted stem cell transplant. The genes are TRBV12-3 or TRBV12-4 and TRBJ2-7, with 9 bases fitting TRBD2. The CDR3 is CASSPRLAAHYEQYF. The CDR3 DNA sequence: TGTGCCAGCAGCCCCCGACTAGCGGCGCACTACGAGCAGTACTTC.